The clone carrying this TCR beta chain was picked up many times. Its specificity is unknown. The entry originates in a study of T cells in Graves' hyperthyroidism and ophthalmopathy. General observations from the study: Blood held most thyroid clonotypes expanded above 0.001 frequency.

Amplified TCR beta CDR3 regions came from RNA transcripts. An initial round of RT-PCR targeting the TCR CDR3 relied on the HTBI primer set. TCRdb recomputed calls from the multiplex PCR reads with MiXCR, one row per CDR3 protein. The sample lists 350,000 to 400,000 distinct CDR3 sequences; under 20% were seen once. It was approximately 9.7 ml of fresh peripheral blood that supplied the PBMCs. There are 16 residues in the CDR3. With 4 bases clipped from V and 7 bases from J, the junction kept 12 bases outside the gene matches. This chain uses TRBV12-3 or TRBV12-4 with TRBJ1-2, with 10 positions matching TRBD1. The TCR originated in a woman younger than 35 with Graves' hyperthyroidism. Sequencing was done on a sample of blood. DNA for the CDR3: TGTGCCAGCAGTTCCCGATCCGGGACAGGGGCATCTGGCTACACCTTC. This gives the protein CASSSRSGTGASGYTF.